This T cell receptor (beta chain) was profiled in a study of PD-1 blockade in classical Hodgkin lymphoma. Overall study results and limits: Researchers reported that CD4+ TCR diversity, though not CD8+, rose significantly by C4D1. Complete responders' diversity at baseline resembled that of newly diagnosed patients.

Sequenced by immunoSEQ multiplex PCR; TCRdb stores in-frame clones only, minus some. Of 10,000 to 15,000 clones in the sample, more than 65% were seen once. V was cut by 1 base and J by 8 bases, with 27 bases left in between. Germline V lookup: CDR1 MGHRA, CDR2 YSYEKL. This CDR3 spans 19 amino acids. With no exception, relapse followed autologous stem cell transplantation in all patients, and brentuximab vedotin exposure varied. From thawed PBMCs, CD8+ T cells were isolated by magnetic negative selection. With regard to this clone: Its antigen is still unknown.

Specimen: CD8+ T cells from blood, collected at baseline. The chain is built from TRBV4-1 and TRBJ2-1, with D possibly matching TRBD1 (5 bases). The source is a human donor with classical Hodgkin lymphoma. The CDR3 here is CASSQGYGIGQIIGHEQFF. The CDR3 DNA reads as TGCGCCAGCAGCCAAGGGTATGGGATCGGACAAATCATCGGTCATGAGCAGTTCTTC.